Reported below is one TCR beta chain. This CDR3 comprises 14 residues. The germline CDR1 and CDR2 sequences are SGHDN and FVKESK. The V gene lost 4 bases and the J gene lost 5 bases, with 14 bases spanning the gap. This specimen belongs to a study of identifying expanded T cells in peripheral blood. Clones were read by immunoSEQ multiplex PCR, and TCRdb kept only the in-frame ones, dropping some. Of 70,000 to 95,000 clones listed, around nine tenths are singletons. Sequencing input: blood. The chain has TRBV14 and TRBJ2-5; D gene uncertain. The source is a person between 18 and 70 years old in good health. DNA for the CDR3: TGTGCCAGCAGCCTCGGGTTCACCGGGGAGACCCAGTACTTC. Protein sequence: CASSLGFTGETQYF.